The 15 T cell receptor beta chains below were found in one sample sequenced in a study of cytomegalovirus exposure and HLA in healthy donors. The PCR used 60 Vbeta and 13 Jbeta primers. Generated by immunoSEQ multiplex PCR, the TCRdb table keeps only in-frame clones and is missing some. There are nearly 110,000 clones in the sample; less than 80% occur only once, and roughly 7.8% lies in the top ten. The sequencing input was PBMCs. All receptors derive from a man aged 30 to 39 in good health and CMV-seronegative.

The chain couples TRBV6-5 to TRBJ2-2; TRBD1 aligns across 11 bases. With 2 bases clipped from V and 10 bases from J, the junction kept 3 bases outside the gene matches. Germline CDR1 is MNHEY and CDR2 is SVGAGI. The CDR3 is 14 amino acids. The CDR3 DNA reads as TGTGCCAGCAGTTACAGGACAGGGGGCGAGGAGCTGTTTTTT. This gives the protein CASSYRTGGEELFF.

This clone occurred a few times. The chain employs TRBV6-4 and TRBJ2-3; TRBD2 matches 10 bases. CDR1 is MRHNA, CDR2 SNTAGT, per germline. V shed 4 bases and J 4 bases; nucleotides not matched to a gene: 5. The length of the CDR3 is 15 residues. The CDR3 sequence: CASSVERGGADTQYF. In DNA, the CDR3 is TGTGCCAGCAGTGTGGAGCGGGGGGGCGCAGATACGCAGTATTTT.

The chain couples TRBV5-1 to TRBJ2-3; D remains unclear. CDR3 length: 11 residues. The V end was cut by 1 base, the J end by 5 bases, with 2 bases between. Germline CDR1 is SGHRS and CDR2 is YFSETQ. CDR3 bases: TGCGCCAGCAGCTTGCGAGATACGCAGTATTTT. Amino acids: CASSLRDTQYF.

The chain combines TRBV9 with TRBJ2-5; 8 bases fit TRBD1. The CDR3 runs to 16 residues. From germline, CDR1 is SGDLS and CDR2 YYNGEE. The junction had 14 bases not matched to a gene; V was cut back by 3 bases and J by 7 bases. The CDR3 DNA sequence: TGTGCCAGCAGCGGAGGACAGGGAGGACCGACCAGGACCCAGTACTTC. Its protein is CASSGGQGGPTRTQYF.

DNA for the CDR3: TGTGCCAGCAGCACTAGCGGGAGGGCCGACGGGGAGCTGTTTTTT. It encodes CASSTSGRADGELFF. V usage is TRBV9 and J usage is TRBJ2-2; 13 nucleotides match TRBD2. This CDR3 has 15 residues. V dropped 4 bases and J dropped 7; count of bases not matched to a gene: 4. The germline CDR1 and CDR2 sequences are SGDLS and YYNGEE.

Written as DNA, the CDR3 is TGTGCCAGCAACTGGGACACCGACAGGGGTGAGCCAGATACGCAGTATTTT. This sequence encodes CASNWDTDRGEPDTQYF. The chain is built from TRBV7-8 and TRBJ2-3; 8 bases fit TRBD1. Germline V gives CDR1 SGHVS, CDR2 FQNEAQ. Trimming removed 7 bases from V and 4 bases from J; junction bases left unmatched: 16. This CDR3 comprises 17 residues.

The gene calls are TRBV19 and TRBJ2-4, with TRBD2 as a possible D gene (7 bases). Germline V gene lookup returns CDR1 LNHDA and CDR2 SQIVND (reference sequence). V dropped 5 bases and J dropped 7 bases, with 18 bases sitting between them. This CDR3 is built from 15 residues. This CDR3 is CASSPYGGAGNIQYF. DNA for the CDR3: TGTGCCAGTAGTCCCTATGGGGGGGCAGGGAACATTCAGTACTTC. Looking up the rest from reference TRBV19 and TRBJ2-4 gives the full variable domain: DGGITQSPKYLFRKEGQNVTLSCEQNLNHDAMYWYRQDPGQGLRLIYYSQIVNDFQKGDIAEGYSVSREKKESFPLTVTSAQKNPTAFYLCASSPYGGAGNIQYFGAGTRLSVL.

The V and J genes are TRBV28 and TRBJ2-1, with 9 bases identical to TRBD2. This CDR3 spans 14 amino acids. V dropped 7 bases and J dropped 4; count of bases not matched to a gene: 5. Germline V gene data show CDR1 as MDHEN and CDR2 as SYDVKM. CDR3 DNA: TGTGCCAGCAAGGCGGGAGGGTATTACAATGAGCAGTTCTTC. Translated: CASKAGGYYNEQFF. Drawing the rest from reference TRBV28 and TRBJ2-1, the complete variable domain is DVKVTQSSRYLVKRTGEKVFLECVQDMDHENMFWYRQDPGLGLRLIYFSYDVKMKEKGDIPEGYSVSREKKERFSLILESASTNQTSMYLCASKAGGYYNEQFFGPGTRLTVL.

This clone was recorded a few times. The chain combines TRBV7-6 with TRBJ2-3; 9 bases fit TRBD2. CDR1 is SGHVS and CDR2 is FNYEAQ in the germline V gene. J was trimmed by 4 bases and V by 5 bases; bases with no gene match: 10. The CDR3 is 16 residues long. The chain's CDR3 is CASSQLGTSRADTQYF. DNA of the CDR3: TGTGCCAGCAGCCAGCTGGGGACTAGCAGGGCAGATACGCAGTATTTT.

CDR3 protein: CASSAENTGELFF. Here the CDR3 DNA reads TGTGCCAGCAGTGCAGAGAACACCGGGGAGCTGTTTTTT. The chain recombines TRBV2 with TRBJ2-2; D remains unclear. Between the trimmed V and J ends, which lost 4 bases and 1 base, there was a span of 4 bases. The CDR3 has 13 residues. Germline CDR1 and CDR2: SNHLY and FYNNEI.

The V gene is TRBV6-1, the J gene TRBJ2-5; TRBD2 matches 9 bases. The V segment lost 7 bases and the J segment 3 bases; nucleotides outside the gene matches: 9. The CDR3 has 15 amino acids. CDR1 is MNHNS, CDR2 SASEGT, per germline. CDR3 DNA sequence: TGTGCCAGCATCCGAGGCGCTAGCGGGGAAGAGACCCAGTACTTC. Protein sequence: CASIRGASGEETQYF.

The chain uses TRBV4-1 and TRBJ2-5, with TRBD2 matching 9 bases. The V segment lost 5 bases and the J segment 6 bases; nucleotides outside the gene matches: 10. This CDR3 is 15 amino acids long. The V gene's germline CDR1 is MGHRA and CDR2 YSYEKL. CDR3 residues: CASSYGLASQQTQYF. The CDR3 DNA reads as TGCGCCAGCAGCTATGGACTAGCGAGTCAGCAGACCCAGTACTTC.

The J gene is TRBJ2-5, the V gene TRBV29-1, with a tentative D call TRBD2 (5 bases). The CDR3 sequence is 14 residues long. Per germline, CDR1 SQVTM and CDR2 ANQGSEA. The V end was cut by 6 bases, the J end by 5 bases, with 19 bases between. The CDR3 region is CSVERRGRGETQYF. The CDR3 nucleotides are TGCAGCGTGGAGAGGAGAGGGCGTGGGGAGACCCAGTACTTC.

The CDR3 protein is CASSSGQGSNEQFF. The DNA of the CDR3 is TGCGCCAGCAGCTCCGGACAGGGTAGCAATGAGCAGTTCTTC. The gene calls are TRBV5-1 and TRBJ2-1; TRBD1 matches at 8 bases. The CDR3 loop spans 14 amino acids. Germline CDR1 SGHRS, CDR2 YFSETQ. Trimming cost V 3 bases and J 6 bases; bases outside gene matches: 5.

This clone was observed a few times. The chain couples TRBV5-4 to TRBJ1-2; no clear D gene. In germline, CDR1 is SGHNT, CDR2 YYREEE (reference sequence). V lost 4 bases and J lost 4, with 8 bases in between. This CDR3 region has 12 residues. In DNA form, the CDR3 reads TGTGCCAGCAGCACCGAGAGCTATGGCTACACCTTC. Protein: CASSTESYGYTF. Full variable domain (missing parts from reference TRBV5-4 and TRBJ1-2): ETGVTQSPTHLIKTRGQQVTLRCSSQSGHNTVSWYQQALGQGPQFIFQYYREEENGRGNFPPRFSGLQFPNYSSELNVNALELDDSALYLCASSTESYGYTFGSGTRLTVV.